The present T cell receptor (beta chain) was sequenced within a study of CD8+ T cells in alopecia areata. Study-wide findings and caveats: Patients shared TCRs less clearly than mice did, possibly owing to HLA.

Extracted RNA was reverse transcribed, and the resulting cDNA served as sequencing template. This table comes from immunoSEQ multiplex PCR, and its TCRdb copy is limited to in-frame clones, with some not included. The sample records approximately 200,000 clones, approximately 40% being singletons. Regarding this clone: Antigen: not known.

The treatment here: oral pan-JAK inhibitor, 5-10 mg twice daily. The V segment lost 6 bases and the J segment 9 bases; nucleotides outside the gene matches: 14. The CDR3 consists of 14 residues. Per the germline V gene, CDR1 is MNHEY and CDR2 is SVGAGI. Sequencing was performed on CD4+ T cells sorted from blood, taken at approximately week 37, from a patient treated with tofacitinib. This TCR was recovered from a human donor with alopecia areata. This rearrangement joins TRBV6-5 to TRBJ2-7; 7 bases align to TRBD1. The CDR3 loop reads CASSNGQAPSRQYF. CDR3 coding DNA: TGTGCCAGCAGCAACGGACAGGCACCCTCGAGGCAGTACTTC.